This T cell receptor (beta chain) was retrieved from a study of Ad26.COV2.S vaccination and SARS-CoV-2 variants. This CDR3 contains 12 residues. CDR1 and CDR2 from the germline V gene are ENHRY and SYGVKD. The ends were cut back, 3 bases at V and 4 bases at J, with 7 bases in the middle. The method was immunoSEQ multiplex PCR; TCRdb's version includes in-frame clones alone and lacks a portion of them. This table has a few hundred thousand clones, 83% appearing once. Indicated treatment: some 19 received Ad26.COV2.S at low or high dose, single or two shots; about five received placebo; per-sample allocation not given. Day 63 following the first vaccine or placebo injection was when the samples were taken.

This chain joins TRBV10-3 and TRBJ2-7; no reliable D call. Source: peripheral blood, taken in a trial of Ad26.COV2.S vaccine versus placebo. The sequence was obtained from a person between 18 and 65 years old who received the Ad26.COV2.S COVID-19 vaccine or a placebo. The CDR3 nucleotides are TGTGCCATCAGTGATTTAGGATACGAGCAGTACTTC. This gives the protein CAISDLGYEQYF.